A single T cell receptor (beta chain) is shown here with its context. Its specificity is unknown. This sample was included in a study of cytomegalovirus exposure and HLA in healthy donors. PCR employed 60 Vbeta and 13 Jbeta primers. Method: immunoSEQ multiplex PCR; TCRdb's copy keeps in-frame clones and lacks some. The table lists approximately 72,000 clones. The CDR3 covers 17 residues. Germline loops: CDR1 LNHNV, CDR2 YYDKDF (reference sequence). Unmatched junction bases numbered 9, after V lost 4 bases and J lost 0 bases. Study outcomes and limitations: TCR beta V segments were, for the most part, productive about 87% or about 30% of the time in an earlier analysis. The investigators catalogued 150 to 200 TCR beta chains as cytomegalovirus-associated.

Healthy bone marrow donors formed the donor group. This clonotype was obtained from a woman in her thirties or forties in good health and CMV-seropositive. V gene TRBV15 combines with J gene TRBJ2-4, with TRBD2 matching 7 bases. Input material: PBMCs. In DNA, the CDR3 is TGTGCCACCAGCACCAACATTGGGGGGGGAGCCAAAAACATTCAGTACTTC. It yields the protein CATSTNIGGGAKNIQYF.